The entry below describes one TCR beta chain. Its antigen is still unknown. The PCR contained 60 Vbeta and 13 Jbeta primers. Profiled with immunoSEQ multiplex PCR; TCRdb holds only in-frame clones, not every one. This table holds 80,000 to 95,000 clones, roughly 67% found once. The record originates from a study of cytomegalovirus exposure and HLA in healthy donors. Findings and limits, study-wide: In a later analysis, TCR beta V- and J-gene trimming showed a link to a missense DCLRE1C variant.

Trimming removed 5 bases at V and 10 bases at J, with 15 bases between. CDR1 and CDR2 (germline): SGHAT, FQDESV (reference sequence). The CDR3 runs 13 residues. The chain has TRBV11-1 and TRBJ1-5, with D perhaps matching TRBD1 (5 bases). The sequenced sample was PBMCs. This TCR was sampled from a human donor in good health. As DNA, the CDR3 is TGTGCCAGCAGCCAGGGTCCGGGGGGTCCCCAGCATTTT. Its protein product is CASSQGPGGPQHF.